The present T cell receptor beta chain was sequenced within a study of blood T cells in healthy people across ages. Study results and limitations: Measured against age, TCR beta diversity per million T cells decreased in a roughly linear manner.

With a J-beta primer mix and a sample-barcoded 5' primer, a second PCR ran about 7 to 11 cycles. MiXCR was run by TCRdb on the 5' RACE reads, yielding one entry per CDR3 protein. The data hold 700,000 to 950,000 distinct CDR3 sequences, with about three fifths observed a single time. As regards this clonotype: Its antigen is not known.

This CDR3 region has 15 residues. CDR1 SGHRS and CDR2 YFSETQ come from the germline V gene. Each donor was a healthy Caucasian individual from Russia, aged about 6 to 100. Source material: blood. The V and J genes are TRBV5-1 and TRBJ2-5; 10 bases align to TRBD1. Near its end, the DNA agrees better with TRBJ2-7, so the J call may be wrong. The sequence was collected from a man aged 25 to 40 in good health. CDR3 sequence: CASSRTGTGASEQYF. CDR3 sequence (DNA): TGCGCCAGCAGTAGAACCGGGACAGGGGCCTCCGAGCAGTACTTC.